The sequence of this T cell receptor (beta chain) was determined in a study of T cell clones after liver transplantation. Study-level background: A pre-transplant mixed lymphocyte reaction with TCRbeta sequencing defined graft-donor-reactive clones followed in post-transplant blood. Patients counted as tolerant after at least one year off all immunosuppression, enzymes not exceeding twice normal. General observations from the study: Graft donor-reactive T cells may have migrated into the graft rather than being deleted. Low donor cell numbers restricted donor-reactive repertoire measurement in a couple of subjects.

A remark on this clone: Its antigen is not known.

The germline gives CDR1 SGHRS, CDR2 YFSETQ. V lost 3 bases to trimming and J lost 4 bases; unmatched junction nucleotides: 5. The CDR3 contains 16 residues. Assay used: immunoSEQ multiplex PCR; TCRdb lists only in-frame clones, some missing. The repertoire includes 75,000 to 95,000 clones, less than 85% of them detected once, and 2.5% to 3.5% sits in the top ten. The source is a human patient who received a liver transplant. Some T cells may originate from the graft donor. The chain has TRBV5-1 and TRBJ2-6; 9 bases agree with TRBD1. The sequencing used CD4+ T cells from blood, collected at the 22-month timepoint. CDR3 nucleotide sequence: TGCGCCAGCAGCTGGTGGACAGGGGACGGGGCCAACGTCCTGACTTTC. This encodes CASSWWTGDGANVLTF.